These T cell receptor beta chains were read from a single sample in a study of post-analysis software for immune sequencing data. One entry per CDR3 protein, called by TCRdb with MiXCR from the PCR reads. The sample lists roughly 800,000 distinct CDR3 sequences, roughly 30% occurring once. Sequenced: blood. Receptors were obtained from a girl aged 10-17 years with multiple sclerosis. Each CDR3 is given with its conserved first and last residue. The order of the fields is clone size, J gene, D gene, V gene, CDR3 protein, CDR3 DNA. The D gene is left open where the match is weak. Part of the rows lack a size; the others show once, few, many or a class for expanded clones.

size: once
J: TRBJ1-2
D: -
V: TRBV6-6
CDR3: CASIDRGAGTYGYTF
DNA: TGTGCCAGCATCGATCGAGGGGCAGGAACTTATGGCTACACCTTC

size: many
J: TRBJ2-7
D: -
V: TRBV7-2
CDR3: CASSSAAGSYEQYF
DNA: TGTGCCAGCAGCTCCGCGGCTGGAAGCTACGAGCAGTACTTC

size: few
J: TRBJ2-5
D: -
V: TRBV7-2
CDR3: CASSLVPRETQYF
DNA: TGTGCCAGCAGCTTAGTCCCACGTGAGACCCAGTACTTC

size: -
J: TRBJ1-4
D: -
V: TRBV10-3
CDR3: CAISVVRAATNEKLFF
DNA: TGTGCCATCAGTGTGGTTCGGGCAGCAACTAATGAAAAACTGTTTTTT

size: -
J: TRBJ2-1
D: -
V: TRBV7-9
CDR3: CASSLGAPAYNEQFF
DNA: TGTGCCAGCAGCTTAGGGGCCCCCGCCTACAATGAGCAGTTCTTC

size: few
J: TRBJ2-3
D: -
V: TRBV12-3/TRBV12-4
CDR3: CASSFTVGNTDTQYF
DNA: TGTGCCAGCAGTTTTACGGTCGGGAACACAGATACGCAGTATTTT

size: few
J: TRBJ2-2
D: -
V: TRBV9
CDR3: CASSVAFVGTVFAGELFF
DNA: TGTGCCAGCAGCGTAGCCTTTGTGGGGACCGTCTTTGCCGGGGAGCTGTTTTTT

size: -
J: TRBJ1-6
D: -
V: TRBV7-9
CDR3: CASQGQVSPLHF
DNA: TGTGCCAGCCAGGGGCAGGTTTCACCCCTCCACTTT

size: -
J: TRBJ2-6
D: -
V: TRBV7-6
CDR3: CASRSFGANVLTF
DNA: TGTGCCAGCAGGAGCTTTGGGGCCAACGTCCTGACTTTC

size: -
J: TRBJ2-3
D: TRBD1
V: TRBV11-2
CDR3: CASSSTGVGTDTQYF
DNA: TGTGCCAGCAGCTCAACAGGGGTCGGTACAGATACGCAGTATTTT

size: many
J: TRBJ1-2
D: -
V: TRBV7-2
CDR3: CASSLRGLGYTF
DNA: TGTGCCAGCAGCTTACGCGGTCTTGGCTACACCTTC

size: few
J: TRBJ2-7
D: -
V: TRBV28
CDR3: CASSSPAGGDYEQYF
DNA: TGTGCCAGCAGTTCACCCGCAGGCGGAGATTACGAGCAGTACTTC

size: -
J: TRBJ2-1
D: TRBD2
V: TRBV4-3
CDR3: CASSHEAGVSNEQFF
DNA: TGCGCCAGCAGCCATGAGGCGGGAGTGAGTAATGAGCAGTTCTTC

size: -
J: TRBJ1-1
D: -
V: TRBV10-3
CDR3: CAISARRPKTGSGPEAFF
DNA: TGTGCCATCAGTGCTAGAAGACCAAAGACAGGTAGTGGCCCTGAAGCTTTCTTT

size: many
J: TRBJ1-2
D: -
V: TRBV20-1
CDR3: CSAREGSYGYTF
DNA: TGCAGTGCTAGAGAAGGCAGCTATGGCTACACCTTC

size: -
J: TRBJ2-7
D: -
V: TRBV6-1
CDR3: CASSAYRLYEQYF
DNA: TGTGCCAGCAGTGCCTACAGGTTATACGAGCAGTACTTC